One and the same sample provided the 5 T cell receptor beta chains below, sequenced in a study of graft-versus-host responses after intestinal transplantation. CFSE-labeled responder cells (approximately 200,000) were plated with approximately 200,000 irradiated, violet-dye-labeled stimulator cells. Repertoires were generated with immunoSEQ multiplex PCR, while TCRdb's copy carries only in-frame clones and drops some. The table includes 6,000 to 8,500 clones, about 33% detected once. This specimen was alloreactive CD8+ T cells from a mixed lymphocyte reaction culture, taken before transplantation. Subset indicated: CFSE-low proliferating T cells sorted from roughly six-day pre-transplant mixed lymphocyte reaction (GvH or HvG direction). Source of these receptors: a human patient who was an organ donor for intestinal transplantation.

This clone was found a few times. V usage is TRBV5-5 and J usage is TRBJ2-1; TRBD2 matches at 7 bases. The CDR3 sequence is 15 residues long. Germline CDR1 SGHKS, CDR2 YYEKEE (reference sequence). With V trimmed by 4 bases and J by 10 bases, 14 bases remained unmatched. CDR3 in amino acids: CASSPWGGGLREQFF. CDR3 sequence (DNA): TGTGCCAGCAGCCCTTGGGGGGGAGGCCTTCGGGAGCAGTTCTTC.

This clone was detected only a few times. The CDR3 coding sequence is TGCAGCGTTGAAGAGGGGCAGAACACTGAAGCTTTCTTT. As protein: CSVEEGQNTEAFF. The chain combines TRBV29-1 with TRBJ1-1, with D perhaps TRBD1 (5 bases). The CDR3 contains 13 residues. Germline V lookup: CDR1 SQVTM, CDR2 ANQGSEA. The germline V and J ends were trimmed by 0 bases and 1 base, with 6 bases remaining between them.

In its sample, this clone is large (0.1 to 1%). The genes are TRBV29-1 and TRBJ2-1; 11 nucleotides align to TRBD2. Germline V gene sequence: CDR1 SQVTM, CDR2 ANQGSEA. The V and J ends lost 1 base and 3 bases, in that order; junction bases with no gene match: 20. The CDR3 is made up of 21 amino acids. The CDR3 here is CSVEGDVETSGRRAGYNEQFF. The CDR3 DNA reads TGCAGCGTTGAAGGCGATGTGGAAACTAGCGGGAGAAGGGCTGGCTACAATGAGCAGTTCTTC.

This chain links TRBV11-2 with TRBJ1-1, with 7 bases fitting TRBD1. The CDR3 spans 13 residues. V trimming: 2 bases; J trimming: 7 bases; junction bases outside the gene matches: 4. CDR1 and CDR2 from the germline V gene are SGHAT and FQNNGV. The CDR3 region has the DNA TGTGCCAGCAGCTTATGGGGGGACAGTGAAGCTTTCTTT. Its translation is CASSLWGDSEAFF.

The rearrangement uses TRBV20-1 and TRBJ2-1, with D uncertain. The CDR3 sequence is 11 residues long. The germline V gene encodes CDR1 DFQATT and CDR2 SNEGSKA (reference sequence). The DNA for the CDR3 is TGCAGCCACATTGTCTACAATGAGCAGTTCTTC. Translating gives CSHIVYNEQFF.